The clone carrying this TCR beta chain came up many times. Germline V gene lookup returns CDR1 MNHEY and CDR2 SMNVEV (reference sequence). The CDR3 totals 15 residues. V lost 5 bases, J lost 1 base, and 15 bases lay in between. The sample comes from a study of CD8 T cells in ankylosing spondylitis. From the 5' RACE reads, TCRdb called clonotypes with MiXCR, one entry per CDR3 protein. The top ten hold approximately 10% of the sample, which has 150,000 to 200,000 distinct CDR3 sequences, around 13% seen once. The rearrangement uses TRBV27 and TRBJ2-7, with TRBD1 as a possible D gene (5 bases). The sample taken for sequencing was blood, either unsorted or a sorted T cell fraction (not recorded which). The source of this sequence is a female donor with ankylosing spondylitis or in good health (not recorded which). The CDR3, as DNA: TGTGCCAGCAGTACCCCCCTCCAGGGATCCTACGAGCAGTACTTC. As protein: CASSTPLQGSYEQYF.